The present T cell receptor (beta chain) was sequenced within a study of Ad26.COV2.S vaccination and SARS-CoV-2 variants. Study-wide background: In the study, Ad26.COV2.S was injected intramuscularly once, or twice 56 days apart. General observations from the study: Breadth, reportedly substantial, characterized the spike-specific CD8+ and CD4+ T cell responses after vaccination.

Notes on this clone: Its cognate antigen is unknown.

Only in-frame clones appear in the TCRdb table, and some are missing; sequencing was by immunoSEQ multiplex PCR. This sample has 250,000 or so clones, with roughly 87% found just once. Germline loops: CDR1 SGHAT, CDR2 FQNNGV. This CDR3 contains 14 residues. Trimming took 1 base from V and 6 from J; bases not matched to a gene: 5. Specified treatment: about 20 received Ad26.COV2.S at low or high dose, single or two shots; 5 received placebo; per-sample allocation not given. On day 63 after the first injection, vaccine and placebo recipients gave samples. The specimen comprised peripheral blood, sampled in a trial of Ad26.COV2.S vaccine versus placebo. This clonotype was sampled from a person aged 18-65 years who received the Ad26.COV2.S COVID-19 vaccine or a placebo. This chain links TRBV11-2 with TRBJ2-5; 7 bases fit TRBD1. The CDR3, as DNA: TGTGCCAGCAGCTTAGTTTCAGGGGGACAGACCCAGTACTTC. It codes for CASSLVSGGQTQYF.